These 7 T cell receptor beta chains were sequenced from one sample in a study of T cell changes during pregnancy in multiple sclerosis. Libraries were prepared by immunoSEQ multiplex PCR; TCRdb keeps only in-frame clonotypes and omits some of them. Of 15,000 to 19,000 clones listed, roughly 83% are singletons. The material was CD8+ T cells from peripheral blood mononuclear cells, obtained after pregnancy. Receptors originate from a female donor in good health, enrolled as a control in a pregnancy study.

The chain is built from TRBV2 and TRBJ2-1; D gene uncertain. V was clipped by 3 bases and J by 5 bases, with 11 bases between them. This CDR3 is built from 14 residues. Germline lookup yields CDR1 SNHLY and CDR2 FYNNEI. CDR3 in amino acids: CASSEGWAHNEQFF. The CDR3 coding sequence is TGTGCCAGCAGTGAGGGCTGGGCCCACAATGAGCAGTTCTTC.

As concerns this clone: A read error may be the cause here, since a much bigger clone is one base away. Other nucleotide sequences from this sample produce the same CDR3. The J gene is TRBJ2-7, the V gene TRBV19, with TRBD1 matching 9 bases. The CDR3 consists of 14 residues. V lost 5 bases, J lost 6 bases, and 8 bases stayed unmatched. CDR1 is LNHDA and CDR2 is SQIVND in the germline V gene (reference sequence). The chain's CDR3 is CASSSGQGLAEQYF. CDR3 bases: TGTGCCAGTAGTTCAGGACAGGGGTTGGCCGAGCAGTACTTC. Filled out from reference TRBV19 and TRBJ2-7, the complete variable domain reads DGGITQSPKYLFRKEGQNVTLSCEQNLNHDAMYWYRQDPGQGLRLIYYSQIVNDFQKGDIAEGYSVSREKKESFPLTVTSAQKNPTAFYLCASSSGQGLAEQYFGPGTRLTVT.

This clone was recorded only once. This sequence joins TRBV25-1 and TRBJ2-1; 9 bases are shared with TRBD2. V trimming: 6 bases; J trimming: 3 bases; junction bases outside the gene matches: 6. The CDR3 totals 15 residues. Germline V lookup: CDR1 MGHDK, CDR2 SYGVNS. The CDR3 loop reads CASRIAGANYNEQFF. The CDR3 DNA reads TGTGCCAGCAGAATAGCGGGGGCAAACTACAATGAGCAGTTCTTC.

The chain has TRBV4-3 and TRBJ2-1; 8 nucleotides line up with TRBD1. V trimming: 0 bases; J trimming: 7 bases; junction bases outside the gene matches: 8. The CDR3 contains 16 residues. Germline V CDR1 and CDR2: LGHNA, YSLEER. CDR3 amino acids: CASSQDPGQARNEQFF. The CDR3 DNA reads as TGCGCCAGCAGCCAAGACCCGGGACAGGCCAGAAATGAGCAGTTCTTC.

This clone was detected only once. V usage is TRBV2 and J usage is TRBJ2-6, with D unresolved. The germline gives CDR1 SNHLY, CDR2 FYNNEI. V was clipped by 7 bases and J by 4 bases, with 11 bases between them. This CDR3 is 14 amino acids long. CDR3 sequence: CASNLDGGANVLTF. The CDR3, as DNA: TGTGCCAGCAATCTCGATGGCGGGGCCAACGTCCTGACTTTC.

The V and J genes are TRBV30 and TRBJ2-3; no firm D call. Per the germline V gene, CDR1 is GTSNPN and CDR2 is SVGIG (reference sequence). This CDR3 is 14 amino acids long. The germline V and J ends were trimmed by 5 bases and 6 bases, with 18 bases remaining between them. CDR3 DNA sequence: TGTGCCTGGCAATCACTCGCCGAAGCGGATACGCAGTATTTT. Amino acid sequence: CAWQSLAEADTQYF.

V usage is TRBV27 and J usage is TRBJ2-5, with a possible D match to TRBD1 (5 bases). V shed 5 bases and J shed 7 bases, with 17 bases lying between them. There are 14 residues in the CDR3. Germline V CDR1 and CDR2: MNHEY, SMNVEV (reference sequence). This chain's CDR3 is CASSPRTQWGTQYF. The CDR3 DNA sequence: TGTGCCAGCAGTCCGCGGACACAGTGGGGGACCCAGTACTTC.